This T cell receptor (beta chain) is from a study of blood T cell repertoires in COVID-19. Whole-study context: COVID-19 samples from acute and convalescent phases originated in the United States, Italy and Spain. T cells, B-cell-depleted T cells, or PBMCs provided the cDNA or gDNA that served as material.

Profiled with immunoSEQ multiplex PCR; TCRdb holds only in-frame clones, not every one. Altogether around 170,000 clones are present, about 90% being singletons, with the ten largest covering around 6.5%. Germline V CDR1 and CDR2: MNHEY, SVGEGT. Trimming took 6 bases from V and 2 from J; bases not matched to a gene: 8. The CDR3 has 15 residues. Cohort 3 donors were reported recovered after two negative PCRs, clearance, or symptom resolution. V and J are TRBV6-2 or TRBV6-3 and TRBJ2-5, with 8 bases aligning to TRBD1. Sequences were obtained from PBMCs or T cells enriched from blood (not recorded which). This TCR came from a woman in her forties or fifties who had recovered from COVID-19. DNA for the CDR3: TGTGCCAGCAGCAATGACAGGGGCCGGCAAGAGACCCAGTACTTC. Translation: CASSNDRGRQETQYF.